Sequencing of this T cell receptor (beta chain) was carried out in a study of blood T cell repertoires in COVID-19. As for the study in general: Researchers got acute and convalescent COVID-19 samples from the United States, Italy and Spain.

The authors' processing: Researchers report that nucleated cell counts were estimated from reference gene primer amplification. Clones were sequenced by immunoSEQ multiplex PCR, and TCRdb holds only the in-frame ones, with some missing. V and J calls and clone size follow that table, whereas D and trimming were derived from the DNA. Of approximately 210,000 clones in the sample, approximately 90% were seen once. Regarding this clone: The same CDR3 also results from other DNA sequences found in this sample.

V trimming: 0 bases; J trimming: 1 base; junction bases outside the gene matches: 2. This CDR3 has 15 residues. Looked up from germline, CDR1 is SGHRS and CDR2 is YFSETQ. The receptor was isolated from a woman in her 40s with acute or convalescent COVID-19. The chain couples TRBV5-1 to TRBJ2-3; TRBD1 aligns across 7 bases. Sequencing used peripheral blood. The CDR3 sequence is CASSLAGQRTDTQYF. CDR3 nucleotide sequence: TGCGCCAGCAGCTTGGCGGGACAGCGCACAGATACGCAGTATTTT.